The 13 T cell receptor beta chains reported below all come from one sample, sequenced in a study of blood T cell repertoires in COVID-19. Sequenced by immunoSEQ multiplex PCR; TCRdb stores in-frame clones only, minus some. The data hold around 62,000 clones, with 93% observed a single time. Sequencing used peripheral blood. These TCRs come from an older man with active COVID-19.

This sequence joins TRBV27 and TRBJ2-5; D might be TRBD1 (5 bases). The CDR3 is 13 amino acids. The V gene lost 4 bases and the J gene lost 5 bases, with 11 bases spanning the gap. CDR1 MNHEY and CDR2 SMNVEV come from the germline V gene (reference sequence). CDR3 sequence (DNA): TGTGCCAGCAGTTCGACAGTGGTGGAGACCCAGTACTTC. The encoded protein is CASSSTVVETQYF.

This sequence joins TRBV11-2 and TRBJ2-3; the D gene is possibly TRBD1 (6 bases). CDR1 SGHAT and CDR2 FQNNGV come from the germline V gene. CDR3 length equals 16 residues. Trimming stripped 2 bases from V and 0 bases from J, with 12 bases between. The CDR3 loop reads CASSLLGTKSTDTQYF. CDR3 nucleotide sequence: TGTGCCAGCAGCTTATTAGGGACAAAGAGCACAGATACGCAGTATTTT. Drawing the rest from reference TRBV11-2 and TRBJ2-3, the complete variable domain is EAGVAQSPRYKIIEKRQSVAFWCNPISGHATLYWYQQILGQGPKLLIQFQNNGVVDDSQLPKDRFSAERLKGVDSTLKIQPAKLEDSAVYLCASSLLGTKSTDTQYFGPGTRLTVL.

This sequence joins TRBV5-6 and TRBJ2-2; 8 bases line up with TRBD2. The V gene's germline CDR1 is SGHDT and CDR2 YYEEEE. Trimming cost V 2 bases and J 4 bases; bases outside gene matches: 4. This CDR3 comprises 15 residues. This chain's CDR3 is CASSFPGGLTGELFF. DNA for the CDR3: TGTGCCAGCAGCTTTCCGGGGGGGCTCACCGGGGAGCTGTTTTTT.

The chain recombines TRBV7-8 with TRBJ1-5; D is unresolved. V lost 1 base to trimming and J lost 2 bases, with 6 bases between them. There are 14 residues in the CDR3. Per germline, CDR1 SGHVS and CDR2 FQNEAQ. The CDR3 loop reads CASSLGRGNQPQHF. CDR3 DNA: TGTGCCAGCAGCTTAGGACGGGGCAATCAGCCCCAGCATTTT.

The CDR3 sequence: CASSLWGTSGGPNYEQYF. The CDR3 region has the DNA TGCGCCAGCAGCTTATGGGGGACTAGCGGGGGGCCTAATTACGAGCAGTACTTC. The J gene is TRBJ2-7, the V gene TRBV5-1, with 15 bases lining up with TRBD2. The germline V gene encodes CDR1 SGHRS and CDR2 YFSETQ. This CDR3 is built from 18 residues. Unmatched junction bases numbered 10, after V lost 2 bases and J lost 4 bases.

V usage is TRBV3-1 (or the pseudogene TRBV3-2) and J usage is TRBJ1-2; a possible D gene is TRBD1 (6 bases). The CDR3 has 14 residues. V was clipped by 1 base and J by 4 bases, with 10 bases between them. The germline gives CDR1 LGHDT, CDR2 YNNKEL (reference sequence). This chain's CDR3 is CASSQAGQPYGYTF. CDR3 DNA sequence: TGTGCCAGCAGCCAAGCCGGACAGCCCTATGGCTACACCTTC.

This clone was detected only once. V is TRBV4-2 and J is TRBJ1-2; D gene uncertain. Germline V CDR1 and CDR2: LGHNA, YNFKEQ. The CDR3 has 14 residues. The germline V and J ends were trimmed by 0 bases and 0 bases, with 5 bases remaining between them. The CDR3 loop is CASSQDRTNYGYTF. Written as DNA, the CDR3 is TGTGCCAGCAGCCAAGACAGGACTAACTATGGCTACACCTTC.

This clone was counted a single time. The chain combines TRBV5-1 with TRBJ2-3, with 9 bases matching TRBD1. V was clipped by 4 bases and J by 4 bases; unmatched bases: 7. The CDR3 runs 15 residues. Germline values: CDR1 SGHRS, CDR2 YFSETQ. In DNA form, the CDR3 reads TGCGCCAGCAGCCAGGACAGGGGAAGCCCAGATACGCAGTATTTT. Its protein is CASSQDRGSPDTQYF.

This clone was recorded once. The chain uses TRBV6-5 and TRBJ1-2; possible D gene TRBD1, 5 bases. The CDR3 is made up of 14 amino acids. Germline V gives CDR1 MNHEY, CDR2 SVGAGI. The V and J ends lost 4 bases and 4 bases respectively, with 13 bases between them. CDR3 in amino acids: CASSSPGKAYGYTF. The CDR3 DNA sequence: TGTGCCAGCAGTTCCCCAGGGAAGGCCTATGGCTACACCTTC.

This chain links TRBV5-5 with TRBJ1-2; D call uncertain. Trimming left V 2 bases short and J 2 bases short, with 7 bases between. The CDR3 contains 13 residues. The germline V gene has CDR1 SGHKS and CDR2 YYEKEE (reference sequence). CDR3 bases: TGTGCCAGCAGCTTAACAAGAAACTATGGCTACACCTTC. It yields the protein CASSLTRNYGYTF.

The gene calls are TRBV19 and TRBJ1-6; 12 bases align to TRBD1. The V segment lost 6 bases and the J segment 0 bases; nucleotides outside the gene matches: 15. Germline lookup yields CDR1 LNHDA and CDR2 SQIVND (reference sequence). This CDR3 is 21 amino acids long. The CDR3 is CASSRMTGQGAPSSYNSPLHF. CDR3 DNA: TGTGCCAGTAGCCGCATGACGGGACAGGGGGCGCCGAGCTCCTATAATTCACCCCTCCACTTT.

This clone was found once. The CDR3 is CASSPWDSSIYF. The CDR3, as DNA: TGTGCCAGCAGCCCCTGGGACAGTTCCATATATTTT. This rearrangement joins TRBV7-9 to TRBJ1-3; 7 nucleotides agree with TRBD1. Germline V gene sequence: CDR1 SEHNR, CDR2 FQNEAQ (reference sequence). V was pared by 5 bases and J by 11 bases, with 6 bases of the junction left unmatched. This CDR3 has 12 amino acids. Full variable domain (rest looked up from reference TRBV7-9 and TRBJ1-3): DTGVSQNPRHKITKRGQNVTFRCDPISEHNRLYWYRQTLGQGPEFLTYFQNEAQLEKSRLLSDRFSAERPKGSFSTLEIQRTEQGDSAMYLCASSPWDSSIYFGEGSWLTVV.

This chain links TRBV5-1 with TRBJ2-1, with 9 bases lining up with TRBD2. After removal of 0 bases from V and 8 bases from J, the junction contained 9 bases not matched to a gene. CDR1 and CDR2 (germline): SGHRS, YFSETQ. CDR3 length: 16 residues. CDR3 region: CASSLAVAGVGHEQFF. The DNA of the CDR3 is TGCGCCAGCAGCTTGGCGGTAGCGGGGGTTGGGCATGAGCAGTTCTTC.